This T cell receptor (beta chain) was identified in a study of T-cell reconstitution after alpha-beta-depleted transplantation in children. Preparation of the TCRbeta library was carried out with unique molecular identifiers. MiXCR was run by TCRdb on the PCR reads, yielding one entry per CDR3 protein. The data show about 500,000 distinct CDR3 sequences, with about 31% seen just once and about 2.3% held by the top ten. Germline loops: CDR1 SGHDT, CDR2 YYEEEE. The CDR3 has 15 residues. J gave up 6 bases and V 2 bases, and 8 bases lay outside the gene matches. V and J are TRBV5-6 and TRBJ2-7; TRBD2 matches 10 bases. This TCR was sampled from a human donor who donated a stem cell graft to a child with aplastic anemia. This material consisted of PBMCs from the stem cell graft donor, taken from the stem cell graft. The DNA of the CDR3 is TGTGCCAGCAGCTTTGGACTAGCGGCCCGAGGCGAGCAGTACGTC. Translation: CASSFGLAARGEQYV.